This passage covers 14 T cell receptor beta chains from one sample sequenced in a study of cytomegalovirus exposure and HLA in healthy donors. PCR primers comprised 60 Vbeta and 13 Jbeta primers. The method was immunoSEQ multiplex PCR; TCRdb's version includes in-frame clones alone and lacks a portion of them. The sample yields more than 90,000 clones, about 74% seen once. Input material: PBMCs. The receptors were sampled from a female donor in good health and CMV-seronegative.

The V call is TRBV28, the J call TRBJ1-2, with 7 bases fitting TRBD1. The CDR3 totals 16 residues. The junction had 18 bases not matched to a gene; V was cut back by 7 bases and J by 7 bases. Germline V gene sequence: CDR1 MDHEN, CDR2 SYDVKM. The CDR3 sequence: CASTRDSNILSGGYTF. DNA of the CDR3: TGTGCCAGCACCAGGGACAGTAATATTTTAAGCGGTGGCTACACCTTC.

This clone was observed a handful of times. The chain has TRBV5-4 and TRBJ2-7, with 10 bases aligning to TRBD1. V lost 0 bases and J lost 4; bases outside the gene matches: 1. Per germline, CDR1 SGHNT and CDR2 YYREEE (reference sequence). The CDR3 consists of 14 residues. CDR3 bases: TGTGCCAGCAGCTTGGGACAGGGGGCTTACGAGCAGTACTTC. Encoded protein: CASSLGQGAYEQYF.

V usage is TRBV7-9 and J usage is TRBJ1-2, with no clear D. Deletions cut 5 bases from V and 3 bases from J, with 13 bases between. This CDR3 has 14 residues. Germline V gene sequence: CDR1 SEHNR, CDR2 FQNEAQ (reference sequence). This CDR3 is CASSPNSGYYGYTF. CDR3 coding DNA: TGTGCCAGCAGCCCTAATTCGGGATACTATGGCTACACCTTC.

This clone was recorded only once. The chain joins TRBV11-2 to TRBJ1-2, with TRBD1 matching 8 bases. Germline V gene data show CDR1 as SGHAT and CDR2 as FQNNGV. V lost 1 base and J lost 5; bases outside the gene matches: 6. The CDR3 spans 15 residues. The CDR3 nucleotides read TGTGCCAGCAGCTTAGCGGTAGACAGGGGATATGGCTACACCTTC. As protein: CASSLAVDRGYGYTF.

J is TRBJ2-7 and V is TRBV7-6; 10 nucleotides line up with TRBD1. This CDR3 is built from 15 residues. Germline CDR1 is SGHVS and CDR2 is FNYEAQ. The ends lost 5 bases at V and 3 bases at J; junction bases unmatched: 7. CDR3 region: CASSEGDRGFYEQYF. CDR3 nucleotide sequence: TGTGCCAGCAGCGAGGGGGACAGGGGATTCTACGAGCAGTACTTC.

CDR3 nucleotides: TGTGCCTGGAGTGACCGGGACAGGGTATTGCCCCAGCATTTT. Amino acids: CAWSDRDRVLPQHF. The gene calls are TRBV30 and TRBJ1-5; 9 bases are a match to TRBD1. V trimming: 1 base; J trimming: 9 bases; junction bases outside the gene matches: 7. This CDR3 is built from 14 residues. From germline, CDR1 is GTSNPN and CDR2 SVGIG (reference sequence).

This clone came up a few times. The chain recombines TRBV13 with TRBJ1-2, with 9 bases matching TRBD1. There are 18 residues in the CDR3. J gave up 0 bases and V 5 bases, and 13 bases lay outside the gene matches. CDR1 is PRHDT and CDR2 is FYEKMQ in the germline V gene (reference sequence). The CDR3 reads CASSGNKGQGTTNYGYTF. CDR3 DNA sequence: TGTGCCAGCAGCGGAAACAAAGGACAGGGGACCACTAACTATGGCTACACCTTC.

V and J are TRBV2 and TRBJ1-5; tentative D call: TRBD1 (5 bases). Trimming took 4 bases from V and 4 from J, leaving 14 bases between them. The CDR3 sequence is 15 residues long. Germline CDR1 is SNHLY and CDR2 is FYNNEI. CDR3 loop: CASSARGLGNQPQHF. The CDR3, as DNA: TGTGCCAGCAGTGCTAGGGGACTGGGGAATCAGCCCCAGCATTTT. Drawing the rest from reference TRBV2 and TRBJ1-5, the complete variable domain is EPEVTQTPSHQVTQMGQEVILRCVPISNHLYFYWYRQILGQKVEFLVSFYNNEISEKSEIFDDQFSVERPDGSNFTLKIRSTKLEDSAMYFCASSARGLGNQPQHFGDGTRLSIL.

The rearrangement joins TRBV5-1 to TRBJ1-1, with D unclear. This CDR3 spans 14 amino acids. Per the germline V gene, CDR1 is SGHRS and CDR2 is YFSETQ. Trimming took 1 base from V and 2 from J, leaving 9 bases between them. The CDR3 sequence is CASSLIAVNTEAFF. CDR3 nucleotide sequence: TGCGCCAGCAGCTTGATAGCGGTCAACACTGAAGCTTTCTTT.

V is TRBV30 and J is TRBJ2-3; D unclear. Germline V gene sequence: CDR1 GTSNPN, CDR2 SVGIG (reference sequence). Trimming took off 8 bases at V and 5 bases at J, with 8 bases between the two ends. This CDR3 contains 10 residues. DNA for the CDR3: TGTGCCGCCGTAGAAGATACGCAGTATTTT. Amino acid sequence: CAAVEDTQYF.

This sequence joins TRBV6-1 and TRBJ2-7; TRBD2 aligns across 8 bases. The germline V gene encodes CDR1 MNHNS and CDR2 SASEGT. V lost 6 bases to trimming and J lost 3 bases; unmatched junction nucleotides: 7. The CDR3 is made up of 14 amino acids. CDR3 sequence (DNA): TGTGCCAGCAGACGACGGGAGGGAGACTACGAGCAGTACTTC. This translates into CASRRREGDYEQYF.

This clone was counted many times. This CDR3 is CASSSRLTEFNYGYTF. The CDR3 nucleotides are TGTGCCAGCAGCTCCCGGCTGACAGAATTTAACTATGGCTACACCTTC. V usage is TRBV5-4 and J usage is TRBJ1-2; possibly TRBD1 for D (5 bases). Trimming left V 3 bases short and J 1 base short, with 16 bases between. The length of the CDR3 is 16 residues. Germline CDR1 is SGHNT and CDR2 is YYREEE (reference sequence).

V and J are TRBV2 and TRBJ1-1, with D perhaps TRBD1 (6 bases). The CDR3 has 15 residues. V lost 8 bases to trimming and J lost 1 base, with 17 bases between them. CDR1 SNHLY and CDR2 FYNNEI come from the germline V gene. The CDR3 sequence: CASGGAPTRNTEAFF. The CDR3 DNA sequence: TGTGCCAGCGGGGGGGCGCCCACTAGGAACACTGAAGCTTTCTTT.

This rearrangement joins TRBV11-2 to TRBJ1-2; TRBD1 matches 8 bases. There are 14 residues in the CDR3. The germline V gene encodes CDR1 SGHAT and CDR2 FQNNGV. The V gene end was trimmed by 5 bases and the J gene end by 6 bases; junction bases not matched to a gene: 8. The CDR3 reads CASSLDRATNGYTF. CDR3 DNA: TGTGCCAGCAGCCTGGACAGGGCAACGAATGGCTACACCTTC.